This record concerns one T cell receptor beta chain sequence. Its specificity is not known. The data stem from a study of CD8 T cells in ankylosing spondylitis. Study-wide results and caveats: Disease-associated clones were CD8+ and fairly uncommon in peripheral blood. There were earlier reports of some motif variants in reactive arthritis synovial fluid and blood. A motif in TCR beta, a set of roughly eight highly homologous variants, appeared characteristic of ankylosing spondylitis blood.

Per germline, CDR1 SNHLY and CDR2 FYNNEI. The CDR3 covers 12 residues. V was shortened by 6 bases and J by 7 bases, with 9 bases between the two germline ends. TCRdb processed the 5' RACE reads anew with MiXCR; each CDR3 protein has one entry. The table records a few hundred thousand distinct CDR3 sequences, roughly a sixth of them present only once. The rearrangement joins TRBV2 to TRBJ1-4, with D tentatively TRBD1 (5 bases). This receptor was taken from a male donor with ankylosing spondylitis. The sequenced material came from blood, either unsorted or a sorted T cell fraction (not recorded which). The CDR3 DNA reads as TGTGCCAGCAGAATCGGGGCTGAAAAACTGTTTTTT. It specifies CASRIGAEKLFF.